The clone carrying this T cell receptor (beta chain) showed up just a few times. The antigen remains undetermined. The data belong to a study of T cells in Graves' hyperthyroidism and ophthalmopathy. Overall study context: Upon initial diagnosis and before any treatment, peripheral blood was collected.

Trimming shortened V by 0 bases and J by 7 bases, and 7 bases separated the two germline ends. Germline values: CDR1 KGHSH, CDR2 LQKENI. The CDR3 is 14 amino acids. TCR beta CDR3 sequences were amplified from RNA transcripts. The TCR CDR3 was amplified in a first-round RT-PCR using the HTBI primer set. TCRdb called the multiplex PCR reads again in MiXCR, with one record for every CDR3 protein. The sample includes 600,000 to 750,000 distinct CDR3 sequences, 15% to 20% of them seen just once. Diagnosing involved the use of clinical symptoms, serum thyroxine and TRAb, thyroid ultrasound and orbital computed tomography. Broader study findings: Most thyroid-expanded clonotypes above 0.001 were also found in blood. Model output signaled ophthalmopathy a median about seven months ahead of onset.

The receptor comes from a man aged 50 to 60 with Graves' hyperthyroidism. The chain links TRBV18 to TRBJ1-6; a possible D gene is TRBD1 (6 bases). The specimen was blood. CDR3 in DNA: TGTGCCAGCTCACCACCAGGGGGAAATTCACCCCTCCACTTT. This gives the protein CASSPPGGNSPLHF.